This paragraph covers one T cell receptor beta chain sequence. This sample stems from a study of blood T cell repertoires in COVID-19. Study-level information: Sources were T cells, B-cell-depleted T cells, or PBMCs; the material itself was cDNA or gDNA.

The CDR3 covers 16 residues. Germline loops: CDR1 MDHEN, CDR2 SYDVKM. Germline trimming cut 5 bases from V and 0 bases from J; bases unmatched to any gene: 4. In the authors' methods: Using reference gene primer amplification, nucleated cell counts were estimated. The table came from immunoSEQ multiplex PCR; TCRdb's copy has only in-frame clones and leaves some out. V and J calls and clone size are as listed in that table; D and trimming were resolved from the DNA. The table shows around 500,000 clones, with 70% to 90% occurring only once. The chain has TRBV28 and TRBJ2-2; TRBD2 matches 9 bases. Sequenced material: peripheral blood. This sequence originates from a human donor in a cohort sampled during active COVID-19. The CDR3 reads CASSPPSGANTGELFF. The DNA for the CDR3 is TGTGCCAGCAGTCCCCCTAGCGGGGCGAACACCGGGGAGCTGTTTTTT. Using reference TRBV28 and TRBJ2-2 for the parts outside the CDR3, the full variable domain is DVKVTQSSRYLVKRTGEKVFLECVQDMDHENMFWYRQDPGLGLRLIYFSYDVKMKEKGDIPEGYSVSREKKERFSLILESASTNQTSMYLCASSPPSGANTGELFFGEGSRLTVL.